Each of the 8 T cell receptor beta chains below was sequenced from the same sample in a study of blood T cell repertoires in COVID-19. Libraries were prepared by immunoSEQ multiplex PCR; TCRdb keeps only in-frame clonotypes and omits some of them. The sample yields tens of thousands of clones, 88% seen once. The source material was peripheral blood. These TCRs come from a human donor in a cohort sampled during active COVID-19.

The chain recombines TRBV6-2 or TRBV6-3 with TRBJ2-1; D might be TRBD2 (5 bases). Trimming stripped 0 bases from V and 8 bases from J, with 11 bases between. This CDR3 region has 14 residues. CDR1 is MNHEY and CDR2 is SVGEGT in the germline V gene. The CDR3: CASSYSSMEDEQFF. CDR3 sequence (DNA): TGTGCCAGCAGTTACTCGAGTATGGAGGATGAGCAGTTCTTC.

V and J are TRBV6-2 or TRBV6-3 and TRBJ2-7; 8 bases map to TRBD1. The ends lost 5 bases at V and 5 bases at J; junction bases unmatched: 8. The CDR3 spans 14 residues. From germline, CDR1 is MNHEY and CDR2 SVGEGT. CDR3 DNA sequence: TGTGCCAGCAGTCAAGGACAGGGTCCCAACGAGCAGTACTTC. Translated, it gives CASSQGQGPNEQYF.

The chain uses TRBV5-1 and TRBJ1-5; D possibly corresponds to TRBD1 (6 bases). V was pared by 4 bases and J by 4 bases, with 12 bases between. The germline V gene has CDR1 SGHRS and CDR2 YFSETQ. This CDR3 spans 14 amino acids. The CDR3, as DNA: TGCGCCAGCAGCCTGGACAGCCAGAATCAGCCCCAGCATTTT. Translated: CASSLDSQNQPQHF.

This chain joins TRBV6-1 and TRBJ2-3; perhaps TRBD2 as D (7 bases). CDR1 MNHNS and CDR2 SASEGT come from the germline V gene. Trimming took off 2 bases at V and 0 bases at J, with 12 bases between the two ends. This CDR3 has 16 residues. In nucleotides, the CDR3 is TGTGCCAGCAGTGAAATGAGGGGGGGTAGCACAGATACGCAGTATTTT. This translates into CASSEMRGGSTDTQYF.

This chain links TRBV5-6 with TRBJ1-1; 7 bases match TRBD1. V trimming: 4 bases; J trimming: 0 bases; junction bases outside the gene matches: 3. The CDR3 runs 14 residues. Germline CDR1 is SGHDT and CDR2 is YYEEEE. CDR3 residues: CASSRTGLNTEAFF. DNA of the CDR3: TGTGCCAGCAGCCGGACAGGTTTGAACACTGAAGCTTTCTTT.

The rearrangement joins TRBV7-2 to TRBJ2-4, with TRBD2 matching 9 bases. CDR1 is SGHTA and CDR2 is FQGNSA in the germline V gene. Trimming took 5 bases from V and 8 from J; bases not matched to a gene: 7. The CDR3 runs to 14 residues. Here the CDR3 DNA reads TGTGCCAGCAGCCTCGCGGGGGGGAGTGACATTCAGTACTTC. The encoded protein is CASSLAGGSDIQYF.

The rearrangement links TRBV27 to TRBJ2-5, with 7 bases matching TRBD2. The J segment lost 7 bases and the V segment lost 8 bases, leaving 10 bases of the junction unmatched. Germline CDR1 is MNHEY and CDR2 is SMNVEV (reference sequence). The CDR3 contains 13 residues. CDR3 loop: CASSARGVGTQYF. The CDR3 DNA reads TGTGCCAGCTCGGCCCGGGGGGTTGGGACCCAGTACTTC.

CDR3 sequence (DNA): TGTGCCAGCAGCTCAACTAGCGGGAGGGGGGGAGATACGCAGTATTTT. Residues: CASSSTSGRGGDTQYF. The chain couples TRBV5-4 to TRBJ2-3, with 13 positions matching TRBD2. V trimming: 3 bases; J trimming: 5 bases; junction bases outside the gene matches: 6. The CDR3 loop spans 16 amino acids. Per the germline V gene, CDR1 is SGHNT and CDR2 is YYREEE (reference sequence).